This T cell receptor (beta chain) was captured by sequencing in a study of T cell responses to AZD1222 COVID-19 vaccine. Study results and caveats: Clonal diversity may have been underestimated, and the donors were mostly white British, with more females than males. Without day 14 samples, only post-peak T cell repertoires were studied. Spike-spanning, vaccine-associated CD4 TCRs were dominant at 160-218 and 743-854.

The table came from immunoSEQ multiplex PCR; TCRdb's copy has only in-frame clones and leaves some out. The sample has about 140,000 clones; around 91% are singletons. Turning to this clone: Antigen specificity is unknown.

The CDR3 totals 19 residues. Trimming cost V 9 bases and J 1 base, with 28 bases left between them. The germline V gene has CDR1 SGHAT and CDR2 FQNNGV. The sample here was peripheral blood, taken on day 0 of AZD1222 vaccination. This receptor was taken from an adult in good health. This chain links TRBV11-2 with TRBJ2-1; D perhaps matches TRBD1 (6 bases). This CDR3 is CASDRLVRGQRGSYNEQFF. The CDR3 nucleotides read TGTGCCAGTGACCGTCTGGTCCGGGGACAACGCGGGTCCTACAATGAGCAGTTCTTC.